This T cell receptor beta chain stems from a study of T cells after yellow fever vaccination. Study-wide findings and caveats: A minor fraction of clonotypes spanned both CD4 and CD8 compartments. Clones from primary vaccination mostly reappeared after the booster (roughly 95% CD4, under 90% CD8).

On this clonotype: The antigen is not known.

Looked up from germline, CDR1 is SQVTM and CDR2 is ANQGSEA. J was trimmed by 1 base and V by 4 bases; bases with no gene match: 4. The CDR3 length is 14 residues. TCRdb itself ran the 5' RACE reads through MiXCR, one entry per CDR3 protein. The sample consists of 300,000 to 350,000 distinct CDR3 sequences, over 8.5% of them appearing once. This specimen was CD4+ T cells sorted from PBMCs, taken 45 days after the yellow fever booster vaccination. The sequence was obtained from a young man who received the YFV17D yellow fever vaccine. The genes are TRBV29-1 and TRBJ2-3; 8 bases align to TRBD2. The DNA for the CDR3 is TGCAGCGTTGCGGCGGGGGGACGCACAGATACGCAGTATTTT. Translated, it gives CSVAAGGRTDTQYF.